Following are 7 T cell receptor beta chains from one sample sequenced in a study of T cell changes during pregnancy in multiple sclerosis. Sequencing was performed with immunoSEQ multiplex PCR; in TCRdb, only in-frame clones are kept and a portion is missing. Here the sample spans about 87,000 clones, just over 90% being singletons. Specimen: peripheral blood, collected in the third trimester of pregnancy. These TCRs come from a female donor in good health, enrolled as a control in a pregnancy study.

The chain has TRBV9 and TRBJ1-2, with D maybe TRBD1 (6 bases). V was clipped by 0 bases and J by 7 bases, with 22 bases between them. This CDR3 spans 17 amino acids. CDR1 is SGDLS and CDR2 is YYNGEE in the germline V gene. This CDR3 reads CASSVGHRVEASGGYTF. In DNA, the CDR3 is TGTGCCAGCAGCGTAGGCCACAGGGTTGAGGCAAGTGGTGGCTACACCTTC.

This chain links TRBV6-6 with TRBJ1-2, with a tentative D call TRBD1 (5 bases). The germline CDR1 and CDR2 sequences are MNHNY and SVGAGI (reference sequence). Deletions cut 6 bases from V and 3 bases from J, with 14 bases between. This CDR3 has 14 amino acids. CDR3 nucleotide sequence: TGTGCCAGCAGCCCCCTAGGGGATGACTATGGCTACACCTTC. Translated, it gives CASSPLGDDYGYTF.

The chain joins TRBV27 to TRBJ2-4; D may be TRBD2 (7 bases). Germline V CDR1 and CDR2: MNHEY, SMNVEV (reference sequence). The CDR3 totals 17 residues. Trimming took off 8 bases at V and 1 base at J, with 21 bases between the two ends. The CDR3 bases are TGTGCCAGCTCACTTGGGGGGGCGATCGATGCCAAAAACATTCAGTACTTC. Its translation: CASSLGGAIDAKNIQYF.

The genes are TRBV4-1 and TRBJ2-1, with unresolved D. Trimming removed 0 bases from V and 4 bases from J, with 7 bases in between. Germline V gene lookup returns CDR1 MGHRA and CDR2 YSYEKL. The CDR3 sequence is 14 residues long. The CDR3 DNA reads as TGCGCCAGCAGCCAAGAGTCCCTTTACAATGAGCAGTTCTTC. Residues: CASSQESLYNEQFF.

The chain combines TRBV7-2 with TRBJ2-3, with a tentative D call TRBD2 (5 bases). The CDR3 is 15 amino acids. Germline V CDR1 and CDR2: SGHTA, FQGNSA. V gave up 5 bases and J gave up 0 bases, with 12 bases separating them. CDR3 residues: CASSHDGGSTDTQYF. As DNA, the CDR3 is TGTGCCAGCAGCCACGATGGAGGTAGCACAGATACGCAGTATTTT. Full variable domain (missing parts from reference TRBV7-2 and TRBJ2-3): GAGVSQSPSNKVTEKGKDVELRCDPISGHTALYWYRQSLGQGLEFLIYFQGNSAPDKSGLPSDRFSAERTGGSVSTLTIQRTQQEDSAVYLCASSHDGGSTDTQYFGPGTRLTVL.

The J gene is TRBJ1-1, the V gene TRBV28; D is perhaps TRBD1 (5 bases). The CDR3 sequence is 16 residues long. Per the germline V gene, CDR1 is MDHEN and CDR2 is SYDVKM. The ends were cut back, 5 bases at V and 5 bases at J, with 21 bases in the middle. The CDR3 DNA follows: TGTGCCAGCAGTCTATTCGAACGGACATTTGGAACTGAAGCTTTCTTT. As protein: CASSLFERTFGTEAFF.

The chain uses TRBV4-1 and TRBJ1-2; a weak D match, TRBD1 (6 bases). The CDR3 sequence is 14 residues long. CDR1 is MGHRA and CDR2 is YSYEKL in the germline V gene. V shed 8 bases and J shed 2 bases, with 15 bases lying between them. CDR3 coding DNA: TGCGCCAGCTCAAAGACAGGATCGAACTATGGCTACACCTTC. This encodes CASSKTGSNYGYTF.